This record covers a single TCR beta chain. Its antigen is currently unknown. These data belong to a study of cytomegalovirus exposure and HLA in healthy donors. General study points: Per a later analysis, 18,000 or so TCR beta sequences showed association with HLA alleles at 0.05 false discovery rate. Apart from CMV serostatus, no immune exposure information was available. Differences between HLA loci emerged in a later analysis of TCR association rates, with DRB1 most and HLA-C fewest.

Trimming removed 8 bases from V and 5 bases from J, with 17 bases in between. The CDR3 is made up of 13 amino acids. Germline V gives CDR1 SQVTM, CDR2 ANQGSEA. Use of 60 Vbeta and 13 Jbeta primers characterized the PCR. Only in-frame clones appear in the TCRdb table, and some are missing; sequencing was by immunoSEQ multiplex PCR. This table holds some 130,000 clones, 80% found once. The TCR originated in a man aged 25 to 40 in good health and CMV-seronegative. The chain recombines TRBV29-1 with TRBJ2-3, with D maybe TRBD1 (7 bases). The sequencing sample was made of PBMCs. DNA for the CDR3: TGCAGCTCACGAGGACAGGAGGGAGATACGCAGTATTTT. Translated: CSSRGQEGDTQYF.